The sequence of this T cell receptor beta chain was determined in a study of T cell changes during pregnancy in multiple sclerosis. Here immunoSEQ multiplex PCR was the method, and the copy in TCRdb shows in-frame clones only, minus some. The repertoire holds tens of thousands of clones, with over 90% as singletons. Germline loops: CDR1 MDHEN, CDR2 SYDVKM. The CDR3 is 12 residues long. Unmatched junction bases numbered 2, after V lost 7 bases and J lost 2 bases. The source of this sequence is a female donor in good health, enrolled as a control in a pregnancy study. V and J are TRBV28 and TRBJ2-7; 7 bases are a match to TRBD1. Sequenced material: CD4+ T cells from peripheral blood mononuclear cells, taken in the third trimester of pregnancy. The CDR3 sequence: CASMDRPYEQYF. As DNA, the CDR3 is TGTGCCAGCATGGACAGGCCCTACGAGCAGTACTTC.